The rows below give T cell receptor beta chains drawn from one sample of a study of shared clonotypes between healthy human individuals. Method: immunoSEQ multiplex PCR; TCRdb's copy keeps in-frame clones and lacks some. The sample yields about half a million clones, approximately 84% seen once. Sample: PBMCs. All receptors come from a woman aged 35 to 49 in good health. Some clones in this sample may be carry-over from other donors' samples. CDR3s include the opening cysteine and the closing phenylalanine or tryptophan. Each record gives: J gene, D gene, V gene, clone size, CDR3 protein, CDR3 DNA. D genes are given only for firm matches. Only some rows state a clone size, as once, few, many or a class for expanded clones.

J: TRBJ1-4; D: NA; V: TRBV6-4; size: NA; CDR3: CASSDAGKDEKLFF; DNA: TGTGCCAGCAGTGACGCAGGGAAGGATGAAAAACTGTTTTTT
J: TRBJ2-1; D: NA; V: TRBV11-2; size: NA; CDR3: CASSFIGTSYNEQFF; DNA: TGTGCCAGCAGCTTCATCGGGACTTCCTACAATGAGCAGTTCTTC
J: TRBJ2-7; D: TRBD2; V: TRBV5-1; size: NA; CDR3: CASSLELAGGNEQYF; DNA: TGCGCCAGCAGCTTGGAATTGGCGGGGGGCAACGAGCAGTACTTC
J: TRBJ2-7; D: NA; V: TRBV25-1; size: few; CDR3: CASRGRPYEQYF; DNA: TGTGCCAGCAGAGGCAGGCCCTACGAGCAGTACTTC
J: TRBJ1-1; D: NA; V: TRBV5-1; size: NA; CDR3: CASSFQGEGTEAFF; DNA: TGCGCCAGCAGCTTCCAGGGCGAAGGCACTGAAGCTTTCTTT
J: TRBJ2-3; D: NA; V: TRBV29-1; size: NA; CDR3: CSVERELDTQYF; DNA: TGCAGCGTTGAACGGGAGTTAGATACGCAGTATTTT
J: TRBJ2-3; D: TRBD2; V: TRBV19; size: NA; CDR3: CASSMGLAGVRADTQYF; DNA: TGTGCCAGTAGTATGGGACTAGCGGGAGTGCGTGCAGATACGCAGTATTTT
J: TRBJ2-1; D: NA; V: TRBV5-6; size: few; CDR3: CASSWGNEQFF; DNA: TGTGCCAGCAGCTGGGGCAATGAGCAGTTCTTC
J: TRBJ2-3; D: NA; V: TRBV10-1; size: NA; CDR3: CASSRQLDTQYF; DNA: TGCGCCAGCAGTAGACAGCTGGATACGCAGTATTTT
J: TRBJ2-4; D: NA; V: TRBV5-6; size: NA; CDR3: CASSLANQPDQYF; DNA: TGTGCCAGCAGCTTGGCCAACCAGCCAGATCAGTACTTC
J: TRBJ2-3; D: TRBD1; V: TRBV5-1; size: NA; CDR3: CASSRIQGVPTDTQYF; DNA: TGCGCCAGCAGCCGAATTCAGGGGGTGCCCACAGATACGCAGTATTTT
J: TRBJ2-2; D: NA; V: TRBV2; size: NA; CDR3: CASKAVRPTGELFF; DNA: TGTGCCAGCAAGGCAGTGAGGCCCACCGGGGAGCTGTTTTTT
J: TRBJ1-5; D: TRBD1; V: TRBV28; size: NA; CDR3: CASTGGDQPQHF; DNA: TGTGCCAGCACAGGGGGAGATCAGCCCCAGCATTTT
J: TRBJ2-7; D: TRBD1; V: TRBV11-3; size: NA; CDR3: CASSVGQGYQYF; DNA: TGTGCCAGCAGCGTCGGACAGGGATATCAGTACTTC
J: TRBJ1-1; D: TRBD1; V: TRBV2; size: once; CDR3: CASRPDRVGTEAFF; DNA: TGTGCCAGCAGACCGGACAGGGTAGGAACTGAAGCTTTCTTT
J: TRBJ2-2; D: NA; V: TRBV9; size: once; CDR3: CASSRTENTGELFF; DNA: TGTGCCAGCAGCCGGACCGAGAACACCGGGGAGCTGTTTTTT
J: TRBJ2-1; D: TRBD2; V: TRBV6-1; size: NA; CDR3: CAAAPSGRPNEQFF; DNA: TGTGCTGCTGCCCCTAGCGGGAGACCCAATGAGCAGTTCTTC
J: TRBJ2-1; D: NA; V: TRBV7-3; size: NA; CDR3: CASSFDRSSYNEQFF; DNA: TGTGCCAGCAGCTTTGACAGGAGCTCCTACAATGAGCAGTTCTTC
J: TRBJ1-1; D: NA; V: TRBV15; size: NA; CDR3: CATSRDITNTEAFF; DNA: TGTGCCACCAGCAGAGATATAACGAACACTGAAGCTTTCTTT
J: TRBJ2-2; D: TRBD1; V: TRBV6-6; size: NA; CDR3: CASRATGGTGELFF; DNA: TGTGCCAGCAGGGCGACAGGGGGAACCGGGGAGCTGTTTTTT
J: TRBJ1-2; D: TRBD1; V: TRBV19; size: NA; CDR3: CASRSTGGTNYGYTF; DNA: TGTGCCAGTAGATCTACAGGGGGCACGAACTATGGCTACACCTTC
J: TRBJ2-2; D: NA; V: TRBV28; size: NA; CDR3: CASLKGPNTGELFF; DNA: TGTGCCAGTTTAAAGGGCCCGAACACCGGGGAGCTGTTTTTT
J: TRBJ1-1; D: NA; V: TRBV29-1; size: NA; CDR3: CSVEEVSGYTNTEAFF; DNA: TGCAGCGTTGAAGAGGTTTCAGGGTACACGAACACTGAAGCTTTCTTT
J: TRBJ2-5; D: NA; V: TRBV18; size: once; CDR3: CASSPRHTQGETQYF; DNA: TGTGCCAGCTCACCGCGACACACTCAAGGGGAGACCCAGTACTTC
J: TRBJ2-1; D: NA; V: TRBV9; size: NA; CDR3: CASSVQGGGYNEQFF; DNA: TGTGCCAGCAGCGTGCAAGGGGGTGGCTACAATGAGCAGTTCTTC
J: TRBJ2-5; D: TRBD1; V: TRBV5-1; size: NA; CDR3: CASSRQGQGETQYF; DNA: TGCGCCAGCAGCCGGCAGGGACAGGGGGAGACCCAGTACTTC
J: TRBJ2-1; D: TRBD2; V: TRBV4-1; size: NA; CDR3: CASSQGKLAGPLLTYNEQFF; DNA: TGCGCCAGCAGCCAAGGAAAACTAGCGGGACCGCTGTTAACCTACAATGAGCAGTTCTTC